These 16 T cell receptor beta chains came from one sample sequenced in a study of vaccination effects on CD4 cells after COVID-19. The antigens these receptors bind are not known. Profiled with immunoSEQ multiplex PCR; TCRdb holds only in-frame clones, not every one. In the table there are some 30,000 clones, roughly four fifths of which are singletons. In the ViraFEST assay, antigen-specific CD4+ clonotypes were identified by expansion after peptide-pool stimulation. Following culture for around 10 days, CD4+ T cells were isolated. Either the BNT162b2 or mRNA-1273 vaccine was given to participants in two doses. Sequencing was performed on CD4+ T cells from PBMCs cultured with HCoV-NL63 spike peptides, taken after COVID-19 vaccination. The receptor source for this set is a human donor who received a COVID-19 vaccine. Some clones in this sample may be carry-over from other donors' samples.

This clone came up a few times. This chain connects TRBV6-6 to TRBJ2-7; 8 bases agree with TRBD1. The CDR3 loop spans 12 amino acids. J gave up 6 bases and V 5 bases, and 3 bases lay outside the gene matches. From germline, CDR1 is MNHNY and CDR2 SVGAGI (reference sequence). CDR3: CASSGQGLEQYV. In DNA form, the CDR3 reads TGTGCCAGCAGTGGACAGGGCCTCGAGCAGTACGTC.

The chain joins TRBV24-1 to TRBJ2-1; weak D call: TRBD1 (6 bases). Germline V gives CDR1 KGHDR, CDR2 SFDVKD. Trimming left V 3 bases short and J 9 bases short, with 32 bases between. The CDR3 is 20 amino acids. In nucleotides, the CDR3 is TGTGCCACCAGTGATAGTTCAACGACAGGACGGGTATTACGCTTCGGTGAGCAGTTCTTC. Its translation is CATSDSSTTGRVLRFGEQFF.

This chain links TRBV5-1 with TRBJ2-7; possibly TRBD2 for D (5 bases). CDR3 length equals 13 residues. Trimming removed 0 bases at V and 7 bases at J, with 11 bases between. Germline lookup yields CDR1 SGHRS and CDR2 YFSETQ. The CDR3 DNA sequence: TGCGCCAGCAGCTTGGTCAGCCCGGGGGAGCAGTACGTC. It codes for CASSLVSPGEQYV.

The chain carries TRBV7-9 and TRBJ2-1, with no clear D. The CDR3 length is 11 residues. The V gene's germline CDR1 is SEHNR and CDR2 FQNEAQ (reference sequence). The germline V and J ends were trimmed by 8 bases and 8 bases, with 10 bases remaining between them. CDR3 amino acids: CASGVGDEQFF. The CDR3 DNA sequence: TGTGCCAGCGGGGTGGGCGATGAGCAGTTCTTC.

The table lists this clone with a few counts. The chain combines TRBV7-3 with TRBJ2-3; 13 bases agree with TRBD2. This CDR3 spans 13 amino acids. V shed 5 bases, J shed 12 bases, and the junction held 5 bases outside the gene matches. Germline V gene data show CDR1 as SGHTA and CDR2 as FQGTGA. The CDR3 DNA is TGTGCCAGCAGCGGACTAGCGGGGGACTTCCAGTATTTT. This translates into CASSGLAGDFQYF.

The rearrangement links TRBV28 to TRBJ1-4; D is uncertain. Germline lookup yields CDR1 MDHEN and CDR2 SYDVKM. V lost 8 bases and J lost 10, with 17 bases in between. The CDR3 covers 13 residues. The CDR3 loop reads CASGLGFRTKLFF. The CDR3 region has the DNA TGTGCCAGCGGATTAGGGTTCAGGACAAAACTGTTTTTT.

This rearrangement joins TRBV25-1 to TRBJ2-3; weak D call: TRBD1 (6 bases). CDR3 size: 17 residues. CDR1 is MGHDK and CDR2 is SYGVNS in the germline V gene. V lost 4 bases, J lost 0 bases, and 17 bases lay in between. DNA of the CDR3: TGTGCCAGCAGTGGGGGAACGACAGGCCGAAGCACAGATACGCAGTATTTT. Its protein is CASSGGTTGRSTDTQYF.

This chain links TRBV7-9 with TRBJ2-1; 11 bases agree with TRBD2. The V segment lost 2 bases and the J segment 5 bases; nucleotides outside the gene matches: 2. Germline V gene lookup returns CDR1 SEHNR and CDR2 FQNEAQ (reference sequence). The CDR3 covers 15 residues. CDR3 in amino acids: CASSLRLAGNNEQFF. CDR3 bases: TGTGCCAGCAGCTTAAGACTAGCGGGGAACAATGAGCAGTTCTTC.

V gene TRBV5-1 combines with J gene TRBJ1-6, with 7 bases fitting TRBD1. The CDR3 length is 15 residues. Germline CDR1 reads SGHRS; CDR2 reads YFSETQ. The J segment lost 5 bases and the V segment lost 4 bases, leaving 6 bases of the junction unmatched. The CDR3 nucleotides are TGCGCCAGCAGCACGGGACAGATTAATAATTCACCCCTCCACTTT. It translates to CASSTGQINNSPLHF.

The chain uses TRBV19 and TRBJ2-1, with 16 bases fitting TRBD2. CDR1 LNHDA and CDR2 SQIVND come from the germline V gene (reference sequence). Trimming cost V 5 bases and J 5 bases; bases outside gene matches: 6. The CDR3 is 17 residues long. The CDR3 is CASSLPGLAGGNNEQFF. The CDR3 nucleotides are TGTGCCAGTAGTTTACCGGGACTAGCGGGGGGGAACAATGAGCAGTTCTTC.

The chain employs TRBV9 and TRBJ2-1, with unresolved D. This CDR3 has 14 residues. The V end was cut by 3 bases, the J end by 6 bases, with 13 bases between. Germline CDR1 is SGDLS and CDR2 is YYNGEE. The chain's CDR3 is CASSAPSPRNEQFF. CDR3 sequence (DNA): TGTGCCAGCAGCGCACCCTCGCCGCGCAATGAGCAGTTCTTC.

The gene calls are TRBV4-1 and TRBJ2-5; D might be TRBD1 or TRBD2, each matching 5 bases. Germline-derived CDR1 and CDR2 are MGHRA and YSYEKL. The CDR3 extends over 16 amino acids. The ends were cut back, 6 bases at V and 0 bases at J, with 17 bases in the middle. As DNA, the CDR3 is TGCGCCAGCAGTTTCGCCGGGACGGATTACCAAGAGACCCAGTACTTC. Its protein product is CASSFAGTDYQETQYF.

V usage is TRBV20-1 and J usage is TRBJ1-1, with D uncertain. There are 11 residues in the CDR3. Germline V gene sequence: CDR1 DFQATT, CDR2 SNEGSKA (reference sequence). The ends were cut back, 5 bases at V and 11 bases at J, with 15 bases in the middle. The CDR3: CSASRTATAFF. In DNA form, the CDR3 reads TGCAGTGCTTCGAGGACGGCGACGGCTTTCTTT.

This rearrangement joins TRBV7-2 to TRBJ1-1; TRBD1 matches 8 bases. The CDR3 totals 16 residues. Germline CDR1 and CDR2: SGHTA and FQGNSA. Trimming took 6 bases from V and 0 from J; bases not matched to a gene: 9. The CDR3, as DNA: TGTGCCAGCAGACCAGACGGGACAGGTATGAACACTGAAGCTTTCTTT. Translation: CASRPDGTGMNTEAFF. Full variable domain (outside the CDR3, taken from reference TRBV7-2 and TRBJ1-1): GAGVSQSPSNKVTEKGKDVELRCDPISGHTALYWYRQSLGQGLEFLIYFQGNSAPDKSGLPSDRFSAERTGGSVSTLTIQRTQQEDSAVYLCASRPDGTGMNTEAFFGQGTRLTVV.

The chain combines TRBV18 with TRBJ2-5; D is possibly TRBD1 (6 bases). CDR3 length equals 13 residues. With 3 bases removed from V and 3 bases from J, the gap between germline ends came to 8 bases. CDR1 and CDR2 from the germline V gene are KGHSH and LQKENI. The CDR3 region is CASSPYREETQYF. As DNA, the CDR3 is TGTGCCAGCTCACCGTACAGGGAAGAGACCCAGTACTTC.

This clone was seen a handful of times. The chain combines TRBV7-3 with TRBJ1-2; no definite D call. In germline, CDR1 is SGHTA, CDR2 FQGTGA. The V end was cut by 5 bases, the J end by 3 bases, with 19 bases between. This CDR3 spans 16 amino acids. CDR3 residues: CASSTQTDGIDYGYTF. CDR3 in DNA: TGTGCCAGCAGCACCCAAACAGACGGCATCGACTATGGCTACACCTTC. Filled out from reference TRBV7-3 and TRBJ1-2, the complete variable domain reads GAGVSQTPSNKVTEKGKYVELRCDPISGHTALYWYRQSLGQGPEFLIYFQGTGAADDSGLPNDRFFAVRPEGSVSTLKIQRTERGDSAVYLCASSTQTDGIDYGYTFGSGTRLTVV.